These 2 T cell receptor beta chains were sequenced from one sample in a study of cytomegalovirus exposure and HLA in healthy donors. It was with 60 Vbeta and 13 Jbeta primers that the PCR ran. TCRdb's copy holds only in-frame clones and misses some; the assay was immunoSEQ multiplex PCR. The sample lists approximately 110,000 clones, about 86% occurring once. Sequenced sample: PBMCs. The receptor source for this set is a woman between 25 and 40 years old in good health and CMV-seronegative.

This clone was seen more than once but under ten times. The chain combines TRBV29-1 with TRBJ2-5, with 7 bases identical to TRBD1. Germline loops: CDR1 SQVTM, CDR2 ANQGSEA. After removal of 8 bases from V and 4 bases from J, the junction contained 4 bases not matched to a gene. The CDR3 has 11 residues. The CDR3 DNA follows: TGCAGCCGGACAGGCCCAGAGACCCAGTACTTC. Translating gives CSRTGPETQYF.

The chain uses TRBV7-2 and TRBJ2-5; 7 bases fit TRBD1. The J call may be incorrect, as the DNA end agrees better with TRBJ2-7. Germline CDR1 is SGHTA and CDR2 is FQGNSA. The CDR3 covers 15 residues. CDR3 region: CASSRQGQSYYEQYF. CDR3 nucleotides: TGTGCCAGCAGCCGCCAGGGACAGAGTTACTACGAGCAGTACTTC.